The 11 T cell receptor beta chains below come from one sample, sequenced in a study of blood T cell repertoires in COVID-19 (dated by TCRdb to 2018 to 2020). The library was made by the immunoSEQ multiplex PCR assay. Sourced from immuneACCESS, this table was stored by TCRdb with only in-frame sequences that have V and J called. A share of the clones is absent; for the studies checked, an unresolved V gene accounts for under half, and the remainder has no known explanation. This sample gives more than 200,000 clones in total; approximately 78% of them show up just once. The ten top clones hold over 7% of the sample. The specimen sequenced was peripheral blood. Source of these receptors: a woman of 80 years or more with COVID-19, enrolled during active disease.

This chain connects TRBV6-6 to TRBJ2-2; D is perhaps TRBD1 (5 bases). V shed 2 bases and J shed 6 bases, with 10 bases lying between them. CDR3 size: 14 residues. The germline V gene has CDR1 MNHNY and CDR2 SVGAGI (reference sequence). The chain's CDR3 is CASSYDGAPGELFF. DNA for the CDR3: TGTGCCAGCAGTTACGATGGGGCTCCCGGGGAGCTGTTTTTT.

The chain has TRBV7-2 and TRBJ2-7, with a weak D call TRBD2 (6 bases). The CDR3 runs to 14 residues. Trimming shortened V by 5 bases and J by 3 bases, and 14 bases separated the two germline ends. Germline CDR1 is SGHTA and CDR2 is FQGNSA. The CDR3 coding sequence is TGTGCCAGCAGCCCAGGAGGGGTTTTCTACGAGCAGTACTTC. This sequence encodes CASSPGGVFYEQYF.

This sequence joins TRBV6-6 and TRBJ1-1; TRBD1 might be the D (5 bases). Germline V gene data show CDR1 as MNHNY and CDR2 as SVGAGI (reference sequence). The CDR3 has 13 amino acids. Trimming removed 2 bases from V and 2 bases from J, with 6 bases in between. Written as DNA, the CDR3 is TGTGCCAGCAGTTACAGGGGAAACACTGAAGCTTTCTTT. This sequence encodes CASSYRGNTEAFF.

This chain connects TRBV29-1 to TRBJ2-7; 10 nucleotides agree with TRBD1. This CDR3 contains 13 residues. The V gene end was trimmed by 7 bases and the J gene end by 9 bases; junction bases not matched to a gene: 12. Germline loops: CDR1 SQVTM, CDR2 ANQGSEA. The CDR3 reads CSAAGTGAIRQYF. CDR3 DNA: TGCAGCGCCGCCGGGACAGGGGCCATTAGGCAGTACTTC.

The V gene is TRBV10-3, the J gene TRBJ2-7; 10 nucleotides match TRBD2. The CDR3 sequence is 14 residues long. V shed 3 bases and J 3 bases; nucleotides not matched to a gene: 2. Germline values: CDR1 ENHRY, CDR2 SYGVKD. The CDR3 region is CAISDPSGSYEQYF. DNA of the CDR3: TGTGCCATCAGTGACCCTAGCGGGAGCTACGAGCAGTACTTC.

The gene calls are TRBV3-1 (or the pseudogene TRBV3-2) and TRBJ1-2; D uncertain. Trimming pared 0 bases from V and 8 bases from J, leaving 10 bases between. Germline-derived CDR1 and CDR2 are LGHDT and YNNKEL (reference sequence). The CDR3 contains 13 residues. The chain's CDR3 is CASSQEIGRGYTF. The CDR3 coding sequence is TGTGCCAGCAGCCAAGAAATAGGGAGAGGCTACACCTTC.

The CDR3 region is CASSHPGEQYF. The CDR3 coding sequence is TGTGCCAGCAGCCACCCAGGGGAGCAGTACTTC. This chain connects TRBV3-1 (or the pseudogene TRBV3-2) to TRBJ2-7; perhaps TRBD1 as D (5 bases). CDR3 size: 11 residues. The germline V gene encodes CDR1 LGHDT and CDR2 YNNKEL (reference sequence). V lost 3 bases, J lost 7 bases, and 7 bases lay in between.

The chain couples TRBV24-1 to TRBJ2-1; D is perhaps TRBD2 (5 bases). CDR3 length: 16 amino acids. Per germline, CDR1 KGHDR and CDR2 SFDVKD. V lost 0 bases and J lost 9, with 17 bases in between. CDR3 nucleotides: TGTGCCACCAGTGATTTGGACTTGGGGAGCGGCATTGAGCAGTTCTTC. Its protein product is CATSDLDLGSGIEQFF.

The V gene is TRBV18, the J gene TRBJ1-1; TRBD1 aligns across 7 bases. This CDR3 comprises 16 residues. The V gene end was trimmed by 3 bases and the J gene end by 6 bases; junction bases not matched to a gene: 13. Germline V CDR1 and CDR2: KGHSH, LQKENI. The CDR3 here is CASSPTGQAGGAEAFF. DNA for the CDR3: TGTGCCAGCTCACCGACAGGGCAGGCGGGGGGGGCTGAAGCTTTCTTT. The whole variable domain, filled in from reference TRBV18 and TRBJ1-1, reads NAGVMQNPRHLVRRRGQEARLRCSPMKGHSHVYWYRQLPEEGLKFMVYLQKENIIDESGMPKERFSAEFPKEGPSILRIQQVVRGDSAAYFCASSPTGQAGGAEAFFGQGTRLTVV.

The chain joins TRBV10-2 to TRBJ1-2; a weak D match, TRBD1 (5 bases). The CDR3 totals 13 residues. Trimming took off 6 bases at V and 7 bases at J, with 15 bases between the two ends. Germline V lookup: CDR1 WSHSY, CDR2 SAAADI. The CDR3 protein is CASSPGGSGGYTF. As DNA, the CDR3 is TGCGCCAGCAGCCCCGGGGGGTCGGGTGGCTACACCTTC.

This chain links TRBV19 with TRBJ1-1, with D maybe TRBD1 (5 bases). The CDR3 runs to 15 residues. The V and J ends lost 0 bases and 2 bases respectively, with 10 bases between them. Germline values: CDR1 LNHDA, CDR2 SQIVND (reference sequence). The DNA of the CDR3 is TGTGCCAGTAGTATAGATGGGGCGGGAAACACTGAAGCTTTCTTT. This translates into CASSIDGAGNTEAFF.